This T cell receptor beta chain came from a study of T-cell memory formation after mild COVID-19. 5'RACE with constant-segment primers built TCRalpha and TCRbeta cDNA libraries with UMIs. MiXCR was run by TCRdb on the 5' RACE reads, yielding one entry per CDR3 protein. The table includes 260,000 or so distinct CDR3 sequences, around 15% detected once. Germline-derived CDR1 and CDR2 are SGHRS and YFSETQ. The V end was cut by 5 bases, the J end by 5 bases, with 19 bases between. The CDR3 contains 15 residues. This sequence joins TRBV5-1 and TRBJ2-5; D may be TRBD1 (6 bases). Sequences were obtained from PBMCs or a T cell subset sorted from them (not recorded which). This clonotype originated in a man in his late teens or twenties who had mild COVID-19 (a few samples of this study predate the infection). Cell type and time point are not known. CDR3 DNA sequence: TGCGCCAGCAGACCAACAGGGTTATCGGGGGAGACCCAGTACTTC. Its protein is CASRPTGLSGETQYF.